This T cell receptor beta chain was identified during a study of blood T cell repertoires in COVID-19. Generated by immunoSEQ multiplex PCR, the TCRdb table keeps only in-frame clones and is missing some. This sample carries about 330,000 clones, around nine tenths of them seen once, and the ten largest clones take around 5%. Participants' own reports of clinical history determined their cohort assignment. Germline V gives CDR1 SGHAT, CDR2 FQNNGV. V was clipped by 1 base and J by 3 bases; unmatched bases: 0. This CDR3 has 15 amino acids. The TCR comes from a man aged 25-45 years who had recovered from COVID-19. Sequenced input: PBMCs or T cells enriched from blood (not recorded which). This sequence joins TRBV11-2 and TRBJ2-5, with 12 bases matching TRBD2. The CDR3 here is CASSLGLAGEETQYF. The CDR3 DNA is TGTGCCAGCAGCTTAGGACTAGCGGGGGAAGAGACCCAGTACTTC.